This TCR beta chain is drawn from a study of T cell clonotyping in hematopoietic cell transplantation. Germline lookup yields CDR1 MDHEN and CDR2 SYDVKM. CDR3 size: 13 residues. Trimming pared 1 base from V and 6 bases from J, leaving 9 bases between. Study-wide findings and caveats: Broader posttransplant TCR repertoire diversity was predicted by graft donor and pretransplant recipient Inverse Simpson Index values. Recipient TCR diversity dropped after transplant; expanded clonotypes rose from day 30 to 180. No sorting was done, leaving CD4 and CD8 contributions mixed.

With regard to this clone: Its antigen is still unknown.

Here immunoSEQ multiplex PCR was the method, and the copy in TCRdb shows in-frame clones only, minus some. The sample carries 40,000 to 45,000 clones, 85% to 95% recorded once. Material for sequencing was peripheral blood mononuclear cells. The receptor was derived from a woman in her forties or fifties in good health. Some clones in this sample may be carry-over from other donors' samples. The chain carries TRBV28 and TRBJ1-2; TRBD1 might be the D (5 bases). The CDR3 here is CASSLLRGDGYTF. The DNA of the CDR3 is TGTGCCAGCAGTTTATTAAGGGGCGATGGCTACACCTTC.